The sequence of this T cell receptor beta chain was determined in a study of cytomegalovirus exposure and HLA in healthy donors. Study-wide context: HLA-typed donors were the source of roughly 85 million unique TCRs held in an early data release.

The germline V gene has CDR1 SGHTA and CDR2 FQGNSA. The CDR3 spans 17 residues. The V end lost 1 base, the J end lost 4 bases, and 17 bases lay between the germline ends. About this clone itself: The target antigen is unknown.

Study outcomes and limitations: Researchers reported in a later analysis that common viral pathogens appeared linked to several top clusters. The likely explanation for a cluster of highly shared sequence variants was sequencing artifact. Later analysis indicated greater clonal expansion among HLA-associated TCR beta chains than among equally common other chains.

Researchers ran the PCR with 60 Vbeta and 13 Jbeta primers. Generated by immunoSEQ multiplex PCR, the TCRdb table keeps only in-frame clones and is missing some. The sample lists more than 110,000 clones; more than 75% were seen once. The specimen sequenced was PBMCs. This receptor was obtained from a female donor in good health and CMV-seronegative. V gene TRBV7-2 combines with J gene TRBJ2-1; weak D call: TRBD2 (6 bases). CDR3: CASSLDSGRTVYNEQFF. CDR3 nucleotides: TGTGCCAGCAGCTTAGATAGTGGGAGGACCGTTTACAATGAGCAGTTCTTC.